What follows are 17 T cell receptor beta chains derived from one specimen sequenced in a study of memory CD4+ T cells and cytomegalovirus serostatus. Single viable CD3+CD4+CD8-CD45RO+ cells were sorted as the memory CD4+ T cells. Only in-frame clones appear in the TCRdb table, and some are missing; sequencing was by immunoSEQ multiplex PCR. Found here are some 80,000 clones, around 80% of them singletons; the top ten hold around 0.78%. Sequencing was done on a sample of memory CD4+ T cells from blood. Every receptor here comes from an adult in good health and CMV-seronegative.

This chain uses TRBV4-2 with TRBJ1-1; D remains ambiguous. The CDR3 runs to 12 residues. Looked up from germline, CDR1 is LGHNA and CDR2 is YNFKEQ. Deletions cut 6 bases from V and 1 base from J, with 6 bases between. The CDR3 DNA sequence: TGTGCCAGCAGTCTTCGGAACACTGAAGCTTTCTTT. It specifies CASSLRNTEAFF.

The rearrangement joins TRBV19 to TRBJ2-5; D call uncertain. CDR1 and CDR2 (germline): LNHDA, SQIVND (reference sequence). The CDR3 spans 14 residues. The V and J ends lost 6 bases and 4 bases respectively, with 15 bases between them. CDR3 region: CASSLDPSRETQYF. CDR3 bases: TGTGCCAGTAGCCTGGACCCCTCGCGAGAGACCCAGTACTTC. Full variable domain (missing parts from reference TRBV19 and TRBJ2-5): DGGITQSPKYLFRKEGQNVTLSCEQNLNHDAMYWYRQDPGQGLRLIYYSQIVNDFQKGDIAEGYSVSREKKESFPLTVTSAQKNPTAFYLCASSLDPSRETQYFGPGTRLLVL.

The rearrangement uses TRBV9 and TRBJ2-3, with 14 nucleotides matching TRBD2. V shed 3 bases and J 2 bases; nucleotides not matched to a gene: 8. There are 18 residues in the CDR3. The germline V gene encodes CDR1 SGDLS and CDR2 YYNGEE. The CDR3 DNA reads as TGTGCCAGCAGCGCCCGAGGGACTAGCGGGGGAAACACAGATACGCAGTATTTT. This sequence encodes CASSARGTSGGNTDTQYF.

This chain links TRBV7-8 with TRBJ2-3, with D perhaps matching TRBD2 (7 bases). The V gene lost 1 base and the J gene lost 0 bases, with 11 bases spanning the gap. The CDR3 spans 16 residues. The V gene's germline CDR1 is SGHVS and CDR2 FQNEAQ. The CDR3 nucleotides are TGTGCCAGCAGCTTAGATGGGGGGGCTAGCACAGATACGCAGTATTTT. Encoded protein: CASSLDGGASTDTQYF.

V usage is TRBV13 and J usage is TRBJ2-7; D may correspond to TRBD1 or TRBD2 (7 bases each). V lost 3 bases, J lost 6 bases, and 18 bases lay in between. The CDR3 length is 15 residues. The germline V gene has CDR1 PRHDT and CDR2 FYEKMQ (reference sequence). For the CDR3, the DNA is TGTGCCAGCAGCTTGGGTCCAGGGGGGGTGTTCGAGCAGTACTTC. Its translation is CASSLGPGGVFEQYF. The whole variable domain, filled in from reference TRBV13 and TRBJ2-7, reads AAGVIQSPRHLIKEKRETATLKCYPIPRHDTVYWYQQGPGQDPQFLISFYEKMQSDKGSIPDRFSAQQFSDYHSELNMSSLELGDSALYFCASSLGPGGVFEQYFGPGTRLTVT.

The chain links TRBV1 to TRBJ2-5; TRBD1 was called by the table and not checked on the DNA. TRBV1 constitutes a pseudogene. The CDR3 is made up of 15 amino acids. The CDR3 loop reads CTSSQDLQGDETQYF. The CDR3, as DNA: TGCACCAGCAGCCAAGATTTGCAGGGGGATGAGACCCAGTACTTC.

The chain carries TRBV29-1 and TRBJ2-7; D unclear. The CDR3 covers 13 residues. From germline, CDR1 is SQVTM and CDR2 ANQGSEA. V was cut by 4 bases and J by 0 bases, with 10 bases left in between. Written as DNA, the CDR3 is TGCAGCGTTGCCGGAATTACCTCCTACGAGCAGTACTTC. As protein: CSVAGITSYEQYF.

This clone was counted once. The chain combines TRBV7-9 with TRBJ1-2, with D unclear. Germline V gene lookup returns CDR1 SEHNR and CDR2 FQNEAQ (reference sequence). The CDR3 loop spans 15 amino acids. The V end lost 5 bases, the J end lost 8 bases, and 21 bases lay between the germline ends. CDR3 bases: TGTGCCAGCAGCCCACCACCGATCCTGGAACAAGGCTACACCTTC. Encoded protein: CASSPPPILEQGYTF.

DNA for the CDR3: TGTGCCAGCAGCAAGCGCCCTGATCAGCCCCAGCATTTT. Translated, it gives CASSKRPDQPQHF. The genes are TRBV21-1 and TRBJ1-5. TRBV21-1 is noted as a pseudogene. The CDR3 spans 13 residues.

This clone was observed a few times. The chain combines TRBV11-2 with TRBJ1-2; a possible D gene is TRBD1 (5 bases). The V gene's germline CDR1 is SGHAT and CDR2 FQNNGV. This CDR3 is built from 12 residues. Between the trimmed V and J ends, which lost 3 bases and 7 bases, there was a span of 9 bases. CDR3: CASSLGGAGYTF. For the CDR3, the DNA is TGTGCCAGCAGCTTGGGGGGAGCTGGCTACACCTTC.

The table lists this clone with a few counts. V is TRBV7-3 and J is TRBJ1-2; a possible D gene is TRBD1 (6 bases). CDR3 length equals 15 residues. Trimming shortened V by 1 base and J by 7 bases, and 16 bases separated the two germline ends. In germline, CDR1 is SGHTA, CDR2 FQGTGA. CDR3 residues: CASSLNGGTNSGYTF. CDR3 in DNA: TGTGCCAGCAGCTTAAATGGGGGCACTAATAGTGGCTACACCTTC.

The V and J genes are TRBV5-4 and TRBJ1-4; 7 bases line up with TRBD1. The CDR3 is 14 residues long. V dropped 4 bases and J dropped 3; count of bases not matched to a gene: 3. CDR1 SGHNT and CDR2 YYREEE come from the germline V gene (reference sequence). CDR3 coding DNA: TGTGCCAGCAGCCGACAGGGACCTAATGAAAAACTGTTTTTT. Translation: CASSRQGPNEKLFF.

This chain connects TRBV11-2 to TRBJ2-5; 8 bases line up with TRBD2. With V trimmed by 6 bases and J by 0 bases, 6 bases remained unmatched. CDR3 length: 15 residues. The germline gives CDR1 SGHAT, CDR2 FQNNGV. The CDR3 sequence is CASRLGGGYQETQYF. The CDR3, as DNA: TGTGCCAGCAGACTTGGCGGGGGGTACCAAGAGACCCAGTACTTC.

The chain combines TRBV30 with TRBJ2-2, with no clear D. Germline V CDR1 and CDR2: GTSNPN, SVGIG (reference sequence). V was cut by 1 base and J by 3 bases, with 12 bases left in between. This CDR3 region has 15 residues. The chain's CDR3 is CAWSAALGYTGELFF. In DNA, the CDR3 is TGTGCCTGGAGTGCCGCCCTGGGCTACACCGGGGAGCTGTTTTTT.

The chain employs TRBV6-1 and TRBJ1-1; 8 bases agree with TRBD1. The CDR3 runs 15 residues. The V segment lost 6 bases and the J segment 2 bases; nucleotides outside the gene matches: 8. Germline-derived CDR1 and CDR2 are MNHNS and SASEGT. The CDR3 nucleotides read TGTGCCAGCAGGATGGACAGGGCCCCAAACACTGAAGCTTTCTTT. Protein: CASRMDRAPNTEAFF.

The gene calls are TRBV7-6 and TRBJ2-3; unclear D gene. The germline CDR1 and CDR2 sequences are SGHVS and FNYEAQ. The CDR3 contains 12 residues. V was shortened by 1 base and J by 6 bases, with 5 bases between the two germline ends. The CDR3 DNA follows: TGTGCCAGCAGCTTAGATATGGATACGCAGTATTTT. Translated: CASSLDMDTQYF.

The DNA of the CDR3 is TGTGCCAGCAGCAGCCGGACGGCCGATAATTCACCCCTCCACTTT. It specifies CASSSRTADNSPLHF. The rearrangement links TRBV7-6 to TRBJ1-6; D ambiguous. Trimming shortened V by 5 bases and J by 5 bases, and 13 bases separated the two germline ends. The germline gives CDR1 SGHVS, CDR2 FNYEAQ. This CDR3 is built from 15 residues.